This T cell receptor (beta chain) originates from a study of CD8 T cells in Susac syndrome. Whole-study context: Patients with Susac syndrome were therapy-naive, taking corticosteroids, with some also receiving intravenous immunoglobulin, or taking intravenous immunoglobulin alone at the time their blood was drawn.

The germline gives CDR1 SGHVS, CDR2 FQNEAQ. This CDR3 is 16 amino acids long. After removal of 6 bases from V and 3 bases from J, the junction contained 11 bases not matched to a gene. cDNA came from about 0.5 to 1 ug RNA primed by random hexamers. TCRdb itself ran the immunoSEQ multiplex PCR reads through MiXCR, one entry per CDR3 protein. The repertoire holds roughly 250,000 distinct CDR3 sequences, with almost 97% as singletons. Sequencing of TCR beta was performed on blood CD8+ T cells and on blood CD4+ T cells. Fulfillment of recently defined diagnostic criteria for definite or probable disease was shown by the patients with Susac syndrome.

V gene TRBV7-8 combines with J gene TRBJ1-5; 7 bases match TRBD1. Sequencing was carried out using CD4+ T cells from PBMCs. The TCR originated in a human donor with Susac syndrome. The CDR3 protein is CASSPQGYENNQPQHF. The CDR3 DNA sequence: TGTGCCAGCAGTCCACAGGGGTACGAGAACAATCAGCCCCAGCATTTT.